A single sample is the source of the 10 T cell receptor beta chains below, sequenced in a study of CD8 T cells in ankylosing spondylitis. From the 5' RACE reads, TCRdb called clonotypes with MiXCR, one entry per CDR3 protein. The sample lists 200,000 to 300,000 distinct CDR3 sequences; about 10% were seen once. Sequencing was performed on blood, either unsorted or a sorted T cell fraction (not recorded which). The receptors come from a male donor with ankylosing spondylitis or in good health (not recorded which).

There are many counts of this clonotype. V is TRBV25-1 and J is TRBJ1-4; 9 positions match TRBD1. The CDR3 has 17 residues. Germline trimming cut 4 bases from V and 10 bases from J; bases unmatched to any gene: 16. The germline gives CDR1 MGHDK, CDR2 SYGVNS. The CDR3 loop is CASSGLDSGTGIGKLFF. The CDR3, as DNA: TGTGCCAGCAGTGGATTAGACTCCGGGACAGGGATTGGAAAACTGTTTTTT.

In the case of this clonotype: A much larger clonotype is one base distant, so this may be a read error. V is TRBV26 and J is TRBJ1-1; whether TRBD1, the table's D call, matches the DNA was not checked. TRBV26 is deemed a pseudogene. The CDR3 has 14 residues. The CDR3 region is CASSPGDINTEAFF. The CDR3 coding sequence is TGTGCCAGCAGCCCAGGGGACATCAACACTGAAGCTTTCTTT.

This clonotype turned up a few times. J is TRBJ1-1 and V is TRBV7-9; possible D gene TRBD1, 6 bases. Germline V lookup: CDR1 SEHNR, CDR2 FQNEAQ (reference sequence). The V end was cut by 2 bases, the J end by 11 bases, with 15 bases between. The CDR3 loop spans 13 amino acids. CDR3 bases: TGTGCCAGCAGCTTAACAGGGACCGCGGCCGCTTTCTTT. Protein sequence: CASSLTGTAAAFF.

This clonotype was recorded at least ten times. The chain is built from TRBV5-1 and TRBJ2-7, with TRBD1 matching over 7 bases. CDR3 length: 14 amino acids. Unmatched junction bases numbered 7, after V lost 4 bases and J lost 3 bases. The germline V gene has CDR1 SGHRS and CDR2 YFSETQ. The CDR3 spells CASSMGQPLYEQYF. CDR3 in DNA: TGCGCCAGCAGCATGGGACAGCCCCTCTACGAGCAGTACTTC. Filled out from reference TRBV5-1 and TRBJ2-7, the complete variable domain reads KAGVTQTPRYLIKTRGQQVTLSCSPISGHRSVSWYQQTPGQGLQFLFEYFSETQRNKGNFPGRFSGRQFSNSRSEMNVSTLELGDSALYLCASSMGQPLYEQYFGPGTRLTVT.

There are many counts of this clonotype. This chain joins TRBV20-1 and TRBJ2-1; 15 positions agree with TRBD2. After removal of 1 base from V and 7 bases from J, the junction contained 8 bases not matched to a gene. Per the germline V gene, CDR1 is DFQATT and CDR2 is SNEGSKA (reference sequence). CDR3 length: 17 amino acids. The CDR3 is CSARARTSGRAVNEQFF. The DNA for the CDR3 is TGCAGTGCTAGAGCCAGGACTAGCGGGAGGGCCGTGAATGAGCAGTTCTTC.

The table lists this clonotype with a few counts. The CDR3 DNA sequence: TGTGCCTGGAAGGTCTTCGTCCGTGATGGCTACACCTTC. Its protein is CAWKVFVRDGYTF. The chain links TRBV30 to TRBJ1-2; D is unclear. V was trimmed by 4 bases and J by 6 bases, leaving 15 bases between them. Germline values: CDR1 GTSNPN, CDR2 SVGIG (reference sequence). CDR3 size: 13 residues.

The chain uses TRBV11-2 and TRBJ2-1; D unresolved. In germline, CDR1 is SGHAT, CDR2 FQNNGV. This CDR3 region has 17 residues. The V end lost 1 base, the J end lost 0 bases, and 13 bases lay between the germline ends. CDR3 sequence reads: CASSLVGRASSYNEQFF. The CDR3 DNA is TGTGCCAGCAGCTTAGTCGGCCGCGCCAGCTCCTACAATGAGCAGTTCTTC.

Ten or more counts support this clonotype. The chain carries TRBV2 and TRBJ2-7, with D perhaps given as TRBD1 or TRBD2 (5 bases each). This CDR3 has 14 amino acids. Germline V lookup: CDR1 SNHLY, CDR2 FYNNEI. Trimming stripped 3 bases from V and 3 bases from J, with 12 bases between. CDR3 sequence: CASSEGTTIYEQYF. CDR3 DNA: TGTGCCAGCAGTGAGGGGACCACTATCTACGAGCAGTACTTC.

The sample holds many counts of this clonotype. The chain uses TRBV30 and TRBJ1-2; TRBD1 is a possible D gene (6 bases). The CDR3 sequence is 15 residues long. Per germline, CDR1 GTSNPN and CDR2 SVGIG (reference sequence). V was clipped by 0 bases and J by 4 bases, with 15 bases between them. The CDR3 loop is CAWSVPQGSGYGYTF. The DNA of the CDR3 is TGTGCCTGGAGTGTTCCACAGGGCTCGGGCTATGGCTACACCTTC.

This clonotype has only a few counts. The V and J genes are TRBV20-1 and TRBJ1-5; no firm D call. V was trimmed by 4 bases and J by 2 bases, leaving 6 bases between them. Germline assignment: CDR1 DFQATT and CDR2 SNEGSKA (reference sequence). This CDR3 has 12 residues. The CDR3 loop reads CSAIGRNQPQHF. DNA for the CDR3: TGCAGTGCTATTGGACGCAATCAGCCCCAGCATTTT.